The clone carrying this T cell receptor beta chain showed up just a few times. This sample was included in a study of blood T cell repertoires in COVID-19. Here immunoSEQ multiplex PCR was the method, and the copy in TCRdb shows in-frame clones only, minus some. The table shows roughly 130,000 clones, with around four fifths occurring only once. Germline lookup yields CDR1 SNHLY and CDR2 FYNNEI. Trimming pared 7 bases from V and 7 bases from J, leaving 8 bases between. The CDR3 contains 11 residues. Material: PBMCs or T cells enriched from blood (not recorded which). This chain links TRBV2 with TRBJ2-1; D is ambiguous. This sequence originates from a woman aged 45-60 years with acute COVID-19. Here the CDR3 DNA reads TGTGCCAGCACCCAAAATAATGAGCAGTTCTTC. Protein product: CASTQNNEQFF.